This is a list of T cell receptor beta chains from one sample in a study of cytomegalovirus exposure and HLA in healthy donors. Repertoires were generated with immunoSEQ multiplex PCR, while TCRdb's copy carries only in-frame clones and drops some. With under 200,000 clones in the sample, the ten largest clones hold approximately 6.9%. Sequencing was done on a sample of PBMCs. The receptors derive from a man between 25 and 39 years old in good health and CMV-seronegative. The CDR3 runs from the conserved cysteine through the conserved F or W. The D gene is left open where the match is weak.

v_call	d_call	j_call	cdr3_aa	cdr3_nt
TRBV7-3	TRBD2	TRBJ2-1	CASSPIAGEVNEQFF	TGTGCCAGCAGCCCGATAGCGGGAGAGGTCAATGAGCAGTTCTTC
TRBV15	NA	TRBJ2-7	CATSSLGGREQYF	TGTGCCACCAGCAGCCTCGGAGGCCGCGAGCAGTACTTC
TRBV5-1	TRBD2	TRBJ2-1	CASSLVAGEYNEQFF	TGCGCCAGCAGCTTGGTAGCGGGGGAATACAATGAGCAGTTCTTC
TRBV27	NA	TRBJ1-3	CASSSGLAGNTIYF	TGTGCCAGCAGCTCAGGGTTGGCTGGAAACACCATATATTTT
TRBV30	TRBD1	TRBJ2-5	CAWGYGQGQETQYF	TGTGCCTGGGGGTATGGACAGGGCCAAGAGACCCAGTACTTC
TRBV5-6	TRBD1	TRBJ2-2	CASSLAMGQGTGELFF	TGTGCCAGCAGCTTGGCCATGGGACAGGGCACCGGGGAGCTGTTTTTT
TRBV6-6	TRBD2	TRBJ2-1	CASGPGLAVYNEQFF	TGTGCCAGCGGACCGGGACTAGCGGTATACAATGAGCAGTTCTTC
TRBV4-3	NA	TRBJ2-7	CASSQAQHVGSYEQYF	TGCGCCAGCAGCCAAGCTCAGCACGTCGGGTCCTACGAGCAGTACTTC
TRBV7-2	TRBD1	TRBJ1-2	CASSSDRANYGYTF	TGTGCCAGCAGCTCAGACAGGGCGAACTATGGCTACACCTTC
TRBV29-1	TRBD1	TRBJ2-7	CSVTTGSAYEQYF	TGCAGCGTTACGACAGGGTCGGCCTACGAGCAGTACTTC
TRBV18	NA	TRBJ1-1	CASSPKAAGNTEAFF	TGTGCCAGCTCACCAAAGGCGGCTGGGAACACTGAAGCTTTCTTT
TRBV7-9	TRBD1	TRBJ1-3	CASSYQTGPGYF	TGTGCCAGCAGCTACCAGACAGGGCCGGGATATTTT
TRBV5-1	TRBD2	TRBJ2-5	CASSLTSAYRETQYF	TGCGCCAGCAGCTTGACTAGCGCCTACCGGGAGACCCAGTACTTC
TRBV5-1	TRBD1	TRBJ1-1	CASSLNTGAGTEAFF	TGCGCCAGCAGCTTGAATACAGGGGCCGGCACTGAAGCTTTCTTT
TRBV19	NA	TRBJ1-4	CASSIGGGKEKLFF	TGTGCCAGTAGTATAGGGGGAGGTAAAGAAAAACTGTTTTTT
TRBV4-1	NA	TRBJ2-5	CASSQEGRGKETQYF	TGCGCCAGCAGCCAAGAGGGCAGGGGAAAAGAGACCCAGTACTTC
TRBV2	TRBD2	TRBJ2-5	CASMLLAGAGEQYF	TGTGCCAGCATGCTTCTAGCGGGAGCGGGTGAGCAGTACTTC
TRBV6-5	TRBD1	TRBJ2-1	CASSISGTGLNEQFF	TGTGCCAGCAGCATCTCCGGGACAGGGCTGAATGAGCAGTTCTTC
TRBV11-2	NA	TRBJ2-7	CASSPTLSTGLKYF	TGTGCCAGCAGCCCAACCCTCTCGACTGGGTTGAAGTACTTC
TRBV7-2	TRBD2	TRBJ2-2	CASSLANLAGNTGELFF	TGTGCCAGCAGCTTAGCGAACCTAGCGGGGAACACCGGGGAGCTGTTTTTT